The rows below give T cell receptor beta chains drawn from one sample of a study of control samples from healthy donors and cancer patients. The repertoire was sequenced with immunoSEQ multiplex PCR; TCRdb's copy has only in-frame clones and lacks some. Here the sample spans roughly 190,000 clones, 91% being singletons. Sequencing was carried out using blood. All receptors come from a man aged 25-45 years in good health. Both conserved end residues are part of each CDR3. A D gene is named only where the DNA matches it firmly. Rows may omit the clone size; those that give it use once, few, many or a size class.

V	J	size	D	DNA	CDR3
TRBV7-3	TRBJ2-1	NA	NA	TGTGCCAGCAGCTACCAGACGACACGTAGCAATGAGCAGTTCTTC	CASSYQTTRSNEQFF
TRBV2	TRBJ1-4	once	NA	TGTGCCAGCCGTACCGATAATGAAAAACTGTTTTTT	CASRTDNEKLFF
TRBV2	TRBJ1-1	NA	TRBD1	TGTGCCAAAAACAGGGGGGACACTGAAGCTTTCTTT	CAKNRGDTEAFF
TRBV2	TRBJ1-2	NA	NA	TGTGCCAGCAGCGGGGTTTTATACGGCTACACCTTC	CASSGVLYGYTF
TRBV7-9	TRBJ1-4	NA	TRBD1	TGTGCCAGCAGCTTAGTGGGACAGGGTATTGGAAAACTGTTTTTT	CASSLVGQGIGKLFF
TRBV5-1	TRBJ2-5	NA	TRBD1	TGCGCCAGCAGCTTCTTACCTGGACAGGGCCGGGAGACCCAGTACTTC	CASSFLPGQGRETQYF
TRBV19	TRBJ2-1	NA	NA	TGTGCCAGTAGCGGCATTGTCAATGAGCAGTTCTTC	CASSGIVNEQFF
TRBV19	TRBJ1-6	NA	NA	TGTGCCAGTAGCCGAGGACAGCATCTCGGGGGATATAATTCACCCCTCCACTTT	CASSRGQHLGGYNSPLHF
TRBV25-1	TRBJ1-1	NA	TRBD1	TGTGCCAGCAGTGAATATACAGGGGTGTACACTGAAGCTTTCTTT	CASSEYTGVYTEAFF
TRBV7-6	TRBJ1-1	NA	NA	TGTGCCAGCAGCTTAAAAGGCCTGGCGGCTACACACTCTGAAGCTTTCTTT	CASSLKGLAATHSEAFF
TRBV9	TRBJ1-1	NA	NA	TGTGCCAGCAGCGTAGGTCTGGCGGTGGGGACTGAAGCTTTCTTT	CASSVGLAVGTEAFF
TRBV2	TRBJ2-6	once	NA	TGTGCCAGCAGTGATGGACAGCCGGGGGGGGCCAACGTCCTGACTTTC	CASSDGQPGGANVLTF
TRBV12-3/TRBV12-4	TRBJ2-7	NA	TRBD1	TGTGCCAGCAGTGGGACAGACGACGAGCAGTACTTC	CASSGTDDEQYF
TRBV29-1	TRBJ1-2	NA	TRBD1	TGCAGCTTATCGACAGGGATTGACTATGGCTACACCTTC	CSLSTGIDYGYTF
TRBV5-1	TRBJ2-3	few	NA	TGCGCCAGCAGCTTGGGAGGAAGCACAGATACGCAGTATTTT	CASSLGGSTDTQYF
TRBV7-9	TRBJ2-7	NA	TRBD1	TGTGCCACCGGTGACAGGGAGCTCCTCGAGCAGTACTTC	CATGDRELLEQYF